These T cell receptor beta chains were read from a single sample in a study of blood T cell repertoires in COVID-19. Clones were sequenced by immunoSEQ multiplex PCR, and TCRdb holds only the in-frame ones, with some missing. This sample has under 200,000 clones, with more than 75% found just once. The sequenced material came from peripheral blood. The source is a man in his 60s with COVID-19, enrolled during active disease. Each CDR3 is given with its conserved first and last residue. The order of the fields is clone size, D gene, V gene, J gene, CDR3 protein, CDR3 DNA. A D gene is named only where the DNA matches it firmly. Clone size is not always given. Where it is, it says once, few, many or a class for expanded clones.

clone size: once; D gene: -; V gene: TRBV10-3; J gene: TRBJ1-1; CDR3 protein: CAISDAGFSTEAFF; CDR3 DNA: TGTGCCATCAGTGACGCGGGGTTCTCCACTGAAGCTTTCTTT
clone size: -; D gene: TRBD2; V gene: TRBV7-9; J gene: TRBJ2-1; CDR3 protein: CASNKAGVRDSYNEQFF; CDR3 DNA: TGTGCCAGCAACAAGGCGGGGGTCAGGGATTCCTACAATGAGCAGTTCTTC
clone size: -; D gene: TRBD1; V gene: TRBV2; J gene: TRBJ2-5; CDR3 protein: CASSAQGGTQETQYF; CDR3 DNA: TGTGCCAGCAGTGCCCAAGGGGGCACCCAAGAGACCCAGTACTTC
clone size: -; D gene: -; V gene: TRBV7-9; J gene: TRBJ2-3; CDR3 protein: CASSFLLSTDTQYF; CDR3 DNA: TGTGCCAGCAGCTTCCTACTTAGCACAGATACGCAGTATTTT
clone size: -; D gene: TRBD1; V gene: TRBV6-5; J gene: TRBJ1-5; CDR3 protein: CASSYDRGENQPQHF; CDR3 DNA: TGTGCCAGCAGTTACGACAGGGGCGAAAATCAGCCCCAGCATTTT
clone size: -; D gene: TRBD1; V gene: TRBV6-5; J gene: TRBJ1-2; CDR3 protein: CASSHPTGGNYGYTF; CDR3 DNA: TGTGCCAGCAGTCACCCGACAGGGGGAAACTATGGCTACACCTTC
clone size: -; D gene: TRBD1; V gene: TRBV5-6; J gene: TRBJ1-2; CDR3 protein: CASSSRTGQGNGYTF; CDR3 DNA: TGTGCCAGCAGTTCCCGGACGGGACAGGGGAATGGCTACACCTTC
clone size: few; D gene: -; V gene: TRBV18; J gene: TRBJ2-3; CDR3 protein: CASSPGLTSTDTQYF; CDR3 DNA: TGTGCCAGCTCACCAGGGCTAACCAGCACAGATACGCAGTATTTT
clone size: -; D gene: -; V gene: TRBV7-3; J gene: TRBJ2-2; CDR3 protein: CASSLNSGGTGELFF; CDR3 DNA: TGTGCCAGCAGCTTAAACTCAGGAGGCACCGGGGAGCTGTTTTTT
clone size: few; D gene: -; V gene: TRBV6-5; J gene: TRBJ1-6; CDR3 protein: CASSYGAPFYNSPLHF; CDR3 DNA: TGTGCCAGCAGTTACGGAGCTCCTTTCTATAATTCACCCCTCCACTTT
clone size: -; D gene: TRBD1; V gene: TRBV18; J gene: TRBJ1-5; CDR3 protein: CASSLDRGGQPQHF; CDR3 DNA: TGTGCCAGCTCACTGGACAGGGGAGGTCAGCCCCAGCATTTT
clone size: -; D gene: TRBD2; V gene: TRBV25-1; J gene: TRBJ2-1; CDR3 protein: CASSESGLADNEQFF; CDR3 DNA: TGTGCCAGCAGTGAATCCGGACTAGCGGACAATGAGCAGTTCTTC
clone size: once; D gene: -; V gene: TRBV5-1; J gene: TRBJ1-2; CDR3 protein: CASSLLGGEYGYTF; CDR3 DNA: TGCGCCAGCAGCTTACTAGGGGGGGAATATGGCTACACCTTC
clone size: -; D gene: -; V gene: TRBV19; J gene: TRBJ2-5; CDR3 protein: CASSKRTAQETQYF; CDR3 DNA: TGTGCCAGTAGTAAGAGGACAGCCCAAGAGACCCAGTACTTC
clone size: once; D gene: -; V gene: TRBV10-3; J gene: TRBJ1-5; CDR3 protein: CAISEGQQNQPQHF; CDR3 DNA: TGTGCCATCAGTGAGGGACAGCAAAATCAGCCCCAGCATTTT
clone size: once; D gene: -; V gene: TRBV5-5; J gene: TRBJ1-4; CDR3 protein: CASSLAHRVTNEKLFF; CDR3 DNA: TGTGCCAGCAGCTTGGCTCACAGGGTCACTAATGAAAAACTGTTTTTT
clone size: -; D gene: TRBD1; V gene: TRBV30; J gene: TRBJ2-7; CDR3 protein: CVSRDRDYEQYF; CDR3 DNA: TGTGTCTCAAGGGACAGGGACTACGAGCAGTACTTC
clone size: -; D gene: TRBD2; V gene: TRBV9; J gene: TRBJ2-7; CDR3 protein: CASSALPSGGTHEQYF; CDR3 DNA: TGTGCCAGCAGCGCCCTTCCTAGCGGGGGGACCCACGAGCAGTACTTC
clone size: few; D gene: TRBD1; V gene: TRBV27; J gene: TRBJ2-2; CDR3 protein: CASSPGTVNTGELFF; CDR3 DNA: TGTGCCAGCAGTCCCGGGACAGTAAACACCGGGGAGCTGTTTTTT
clone size: -; D gene: -; V gene: TRBV7-2; J gene: TRBJ1-5; CDR3 protein: CASSFSSTAQPQHF; CDR3 DNA: TGTGCCAGCAGCTTTTCATCGACAGCACAGCCCCAGCATTTT
clone size: -; D gene: -; V gene: TRBV27; J gene: TRBJ1-2; CDR3 protein: CASSSPGESYTF; CDR3 DNA: TGTGCCAGCAGTTCTCCAGGGGAGAGCTACACCTTC
clone size: -; D gene: -; V gene: TRBV9; J gene: TRBJ1-2; CDR3 protein: CASSATDYGYTF; CDR3 DNA: TGTGCCAGCAGCGCTACAGACTATGGCTACACCTTC
clone size: -; D gene: -; V gene: TRBV7-2; J gene: TRBJ2-6; CDR3 protein: CASSLGFAGTGANVLTF; CDR3 DNA: TGTGCCAGCAGCTTAGGTTTTGCAGGTACTGGGGCCAACGTCCTGACTTTC
clone size: -; D gene: -; V gene: TRBV12-3/TRBV12-4; J gene: TRBJ2-4; CDR3 protein: CASRPYSKNIQYF; CDR3 DNA: TGTGCCAGCAGACCATACTCGAAAAACATTCAGTACTTC
clone size: -; D gene: -; V gene: TRBV19; J gene: TRBJ1-5; CDR3 protein: CASSISPQGKQPQHF; CDR3 DNA: TGTGCCAGTAGTATATCCCCCCAGGGCAAGCAGCCCCAGCATTTT
clone size: -; D gene: -; V gene: TRBV5-4; J gene: TRBJ2-3; CDR3 protein: CASSSSSWADTQYF; CDR3 DNA: TGTGCCAGCAGCTCGTCTAGTTGGGCAGATACGCAGTATTTT
clone size: -; D gene: -; V gene: TRBV11-2; J gene: TRBJ1-1; CDR3 protein: CASKAPGMTANTEAFF; CDR3 DNA: TGTGCCAGCAAGGCACCGGGTATGACTGCGAACACTGAAGCTTTCTTT
clone size: once; D gene: -; V gene: TRBV12-3/TRBV12-4; J gene: TRBJ1-2; CDR3 protein: CASMRNYGYTF; CDR3 DNA: TGTGCCAGCATGCGGAACTATGGCTACACCTTC
clone size: -; D gene: TRBD1; V gene: TRBV6-4; J gene: TRBJ2-7; CDR3 protein: CASSDETGAYEQYF; CDR3 DNA: TGTGCCAGCAGTGATGAAACAGGGGCTTACGAGCAGTACTTC
clone size: -; D gene: TRBD1; V gene: TRBV19; J gene: TRBJ1-2; CDR3 protein: CASNPTGGYYGYTF; CDR3 DNA: TGTGCCAGTAACCCGACAGGGGGTTACTATGGCTACACCTTC
clone size: -; D gene: TRBD1; V gene: TRBV5-1; J gene: TRBJ1-3; CDR3 protein: CASSLALGQLATGTGAGNTIYF; CDR3 DNA: TGCGCCAGCAGCTTGGCGCTGGGACAATTGGCTACCGGGACAGGGGCTGGAAACACCATATATTTT
clone size: -; D gene: -; V gene: TRBV6-4; J gene: TRBJ1-6; CDR3 protein: CASSAGMGGSPLHF; CDR3 DNA: TGTGCCAGCAGTGCCGGGATGGGGGGATCACCCCTCCACTTT
clone size: -; D gene: -; V gene: TRBV28; J gene: TRBJ2-1; CDR3 protein: CASRTGSYNEQFF; CDR3 DNA: TGTGCCAGCAGGACAGGCTCCTACAATGAGCAGTTCTTC
clone size: -; D gene: TRBD1; V gene: TRBV7-9; J gene: TRBJ1-4; CDR3 protein: CASSAANKGATNEKLFF; CDR3 DNA: TGTGCCAGCAGCGCAGCGAATAAGGGGGCGACTAATGAAAAACTGTTTTTT
clone size: -; D gene: TRBD1; V gene: TRBV19; J gene: TRBJ1-1; CDR3 protein: CASTKKDRSNTEAFF; CDR3 DNA: TGTGCCAGTACCAAAAAGGACAGGTCGAACACTGAAGCTTTCTTT
clone size: -; D gene: -; V gene: TRBV19; J gene: TRBJ1-1; CDR3 protein: CASSLFGGLSMNTEAFF; CDR3 DNA: TGTGCCAGTAGTCTTTTCGGGGGGCTAAGCATGAACACTGAAGCTTTCTTT
clone size: -; D gene: TRBD1; V gene: TRBV4-3; J gene: TRBJ1-4; CDR3 protein: CASSQEGTGESELFF; CDR3 DNA: TGCGCCAGCAGCCAAGAAGGGACAGGGGAAAGCGAACTGTTTTTT
clone size: -; D gene: -; V gene: TRBV4-2; J gene: TRBJ2-2; CDR3 protein: CASSQDPRNSGGTGELFF; CDR3 DNA: TGTGCCAGCAGCCAAGATCCTCGCAATTCCGGAGGGACCGGGGAGCTGTTTTTT
clone size: once; D gene: -; V gene: TRBV5-1; J gene: TRBJ2-7; CDR3 protein: CASSVDGYEQYF; CDR3 DNA: TGCGCCAGCAGCGTGGACGGCTACGAGCAGTACTTC
clone size: -; D gene: TRBD1; V gene: TRBV7-9; J gene: TRBJ1-1; CDR3 protein: CASSLGQGAEAFF; CDR3 DNA: TGTGCCAGCAGCTTAGGACAGGGCGCTGAAGCTTTCTTT
clone size: -; D gene: TRBD1; V gene: TRBV5-5; J gene: TRBJ1-6; CDR3 protein: CASSMEGQGDSPLHF; CDR3 DNA: TGTGCCAGCAGCATGGAGGGACAGGGGGATTCACCCCTCCACTTT
clone size: -; D gene: -; V gene: TRBV10-3; J gene: TRBJ1-6; CDR3 protein: CAISELGATNSPLHF; CDR3 DNA: TGTGCCATCAGTGAGTTGGGGGCCACCAATTCACCCCTCCACTTT
clone size: once; D gene: TRBD2; V gene: TRBV7-9; J gene: TRBJ2-1; CDR3 protein: CASSPSWGRAFNEQFF; CDR3 DNA: TGTGCCAGCAGCCCATCTTGGGGGAGGGCCTTTAATGAGCAGTTCTTC
clone size: -; D gene: -; V gene: TRBV6-8; J gene: TRBJ2-6; CDR3 protein: CASSSRSGANVLTF; CDR3 DNA: TGTGCCAGCAGCTCCAGGTCTGGGGCCAACGTCCTGACTTTC
clone size: -; D gene: -; V gene: TRBV28; J gene: TRBJ1-3; CDR3 protein: CASSQDFSGGSSGNTIYF; CDR3 DNA: TGTGCCAGCAGCCAGGACTTTAGCGGTGGTTCATCTGGAAACACCATATATTTT
clone size: few; D gene: -; V gene: TRBV7-9; J gene: TRBJ1-6; CDR3 protein: CASSLAADNSPLHF; CDR3 DNA: TGTGCCAGCAGCTTGGCCGCAGATAATTCACCCCTCCACTTT
clone size: -; D gene: TRBD1; V gene: TRBV24-1; J gene: TRBJ2-5; CDR3 protein: CATSAQTGDRTQYF; CDR3 DNA: TGTGCCACCAGTGCCCAGACAGGGGATCGGACCCAGTACTTC
clone size: -; D gene: -; V gene: TRBV28; J gene: TRBJ1-4; CDR3 protein: CASSLVGGNEKLFF; CDR3 DNA: TGTGCCAGCAGTTTGGTGGGGGGGAATGAAAAACTGTTTTTT
clone size: -; D gene: TRBD1; V gene: TRBV12-3/TRBV12-4; J gene: TRBJ2-7; CDR3 protein: CASSSGTGDEQYF; CDR3 DNA: TGTGCCAGCAGTTCTGGGACAGGGGACGAGCAGTACTTC